This record covers a single T cell receptor beta chain. The antigen remains unidentified. It was from 20,000 to 1,000,000 sorted cells, with 10%, 30% or 50% RNA, that naive CD8 libraries came. Sorting defined naive CD8 T cells as CD8+CD4-CCR7+CD45RA+. This entry is derived from a study of molecular identifiers for immune sequencing clone quantification. Study results and limitations: Among effectors, clones above 20 RNA copies held over 98% of molecules; among naive cells, under 1%.

V lost 3 bases and J lost 0, with 10 bases in between. The CDR3 consists of 15 residues. Germline V lookup: CDR1 SGHAT, CDR2 FQNNGV. Methods described previously, with TCR primers listed, were used for bulk TCR libraries. TCRdb redid the calling of the PCR reads with MiXCR, one entry per CDR3 protein. The sample consists of some 580,000 distinct CDR3 sequences, over 25% of them appearing once. The chain joins TRBV11-2 to TRBJ2-3; no clear D. This receptor was identified in a human donor in good health. Some libraries in this study had Jurkat cell RNA spiked in. The sequenced sample was naive CD8+ T cells from blood, with Jurkat cell RNA spiked in. Subset meaning: FACS-sorted CD8+CD4-CCR7+CD45RA+ naive T cells. The CDR3 sequence: CASSLDGLSTDTQYF. The CDR3 nucleotides read TGTGCCAGCAGCTTGGACGGGTTAAGCACAGATACGCAGTATTTT.